These 21 T cell receptor beta chains came from one sample sequenced in a study of beta chain features in type 1 diabetes. Investigators reverse transcribed all isolated RNA, so they sequenced expressed TCRB transcripts. TCRdb keeps only in-frame clones here, not all; method: immunoSEQ multiplex PCR. This sample has under 400,000 clones, with around 13% found just once. Specimen: central memory CD4+ T cells from blood. These receptors were taken from a man in his thirties or forties in good health.

Only a few counts were recorded for this clone. This chain joins TRBV6-5 and TRBJ1-2, with 7 bases identical to TRBD1. Trimming at V came to 2 bases and at J to 6 bases, leaving 3 bases not matched to a gene. The germline CDR1 and CDR2 sequences are MNHEY and SVGAGI. The CDR3 consists of 13 residues. The chain's CDR3 is CASSYRDSNGYTF. DNA of the CDR3: TGTGCCAGCAGTTACCGGGACAGCAATGGCTACACCTTC.

There are a few counts of this clone. This sequence joins TRBV19 and TRBJ1-2; 9 nucleotides align to TRBD1. This CDR3 contains 14 residues. V lost 3 bases to trimming and J lost 4 bases; unmatched junction nucleotides: 3. Germline CDR1 LNHDA, CDR2 SQIVND (reference sequence). CDR3 amino acids: CASSMTGGGYGYTF. CDR3 coding DNA: TGTGCCAGTAGTATGACAGGGGGAGGCTATGGCTACACCTTC.

The sample holds a few counts of this clone. The sample contains more than one DNA sequence encoding this CDR3. The chain is built from TRBV5-6 and TRBJ1-2, with D unclear. The ends were cut back, 1 base at V and 2 bases at J, with 3 bases in the middle. CDR3 length: 12 amino acids. Germline values: CDR1 SGHDT, CDR2 YYEEEE. The CDR3: CASSLTNYGYTF. For the CDR3, the DNA is TGTGCCAGCAGCTTGACGAACTATGGCTACACCTTC.

The rearrangement joins TRBV28 to TRBJ1-6, with 7 bases matching TRBD1. CDR3 size: 15 residues. V shed 6 bases and J 2 bases; nucleotides not matched to a gene: 4. Germline loops: CDR1 MDHEN, CDR2 SYDVKM. The CDR3 DNA is TGTGCCAGCAGCATCAGGGGGGCCTATAATTCACCCCTCCACTTT. As protein: CASSIRGAYNSPLHF. The full variable domain, its missing parts supplied by reference TRBV28 and TRBJ1-6, is DVKVTQSSRYLVKRTGEKVFLECVQDMDHENMFWYRQDPGLGLRLIYFSYDVKMKEKGDIPEGYSVSREKKERFSLILESASTNQTSMYLCASSIRGAYNSPLHFGNGTRLTVT.

The rearrangement joins TRBV10-3 to TRBJ2-2; 7 bases are shared with TRBD2. Germline V lookup: CDR1 ENHRY, CDR2 SYGVKD. Unmatched junction bases numbered 17, after V lost 7 bases and J lost 6 bases. The CDR3 runs 17 residues. The CDR3 DNA reads as TGTGCCATCACCGCGTCGATTCGCGGGGGTGGTGCCGGGGAGCTGTTTTTT. Encoded protein: CAITASIRGGGAGELFF.

CDR3 loop: CASSVSGTLPDTQYF. The CDR3 DNA reads TGTGCCAGCAGCGTTAGCGGGACCTTACCAGATACGCAGTATTTT. V and J are TRBV9 and TRBJ2-3, with TRBD2 matching over 8 bases. The CDR3 runs 15 residues. V was clipped by 2 bases and J by 4 bases; unmatched bases: 6. Germline V gene lookup returns CDR1 SGDLS and CDR2 YYNGEE.

V is TRBV27 and J is TRBJ2-7, with 7 bases fitting TRBD1. The germline gives CDR1 MNHEY, CDR2 SMNVEV (reference sequence). Trimming at V came to 6 bases and at J to 0 bases, leaving 8 bases not matched to a gene. The CDR3 is 15 residues long. The CDR3 sequence: CASSPLGQTSYEQYV. DNA of the CDR3: TGTGCCAGCAGCCCCTTGGGACAGACCTCCTACGAGCAGTACGTC.

This clone was observed at least ten times. CDR3 in amino acids: CASKTGREGDTQYF. The CDR3 nucleotides are TGTGCCAGTAAGACAGGGAGGGAGGGAGATACGCAGTATTTT. V gene TRBV19 combines with J gene TRBJ2-3; tentatively, D is TRBD1 or TRBD2 (7 bases each). The CDR3 contains 14 residues. Trimming removed 7 bases from V and 5 bases from J, with 16 bases in between. Germline values: CDR1 LNHDA, CDR2 SQIVND (reference sequence).

This clone was seen many times. This chain joins TRBV11-2 and TRBJ1-3; 9 bases are a match to TRBD1. Germline assignment: CDR1 SGHAT and CDR2 FQNNGV. The CDR3 covers 14 residues. Trimming at V came to 7 bases and at J to 4 bases, leaving 5 bases not matched to a gene. The CDR3 loop reads CASTGTGIGNTIYF. In DNA form, the CDR3 reads TGTGCCAGCACCGGGACAGGGATCGGAAACACCATATATTTT.

The genes are TRBV4-3 and TRBJ1-2; 9 nucleotides line up with TRBD1. V trimming: 4 bases; J trimming: 4 bases; junction bases outside the gene matches: 7. The CDR3 spans 15 residues. CDR1 and CDR2 (germline): LGHNA, YSLEER. This chain's CDR3 is CASSPPGQGLYGYTF. CDR3 nucleotide sequence: TGCGCCAGCAGCCCTCCGGGACAGGGCCTCTATGGCTACACCTTC.

The chain employs TRBV28 and TRBJ2-3, with D possibly TRBD2 on 6 matching bases. The CDR3 consists of 16 residues. The V end was cut by 1 base, the J end by 1 base, with 12 bases between. Per germline, CDR1 MDHEN and CDR2 SYDVKM. The CDR3 nucleotides are TGTGCCAGCAGTTTATCGCAGGGAGGAGGCACAGATACGCAGTATTTT. Translation gives CASSLSQGGGTDTQYF. The whole variable domain, remainder taken from reference TRBV28 and TRBJ2-3, is DVKVTQSSRYLVKRTGEKVFLECVQDMDHENMFWYRQDPGLGLRLIYFSYDVKMKEKGDIPEGYSVSREKKERFSLILESASTNQTSMYLCASSLSQGGGTDTQYFGPGTRLTVL.

The rearrangement uses TRBV15 and TRBJ1-1; the D gene is possibly TRBD1 (6 bases). Trimming shortened V by 6 bases and J by 0 bases, and 8 bases separated the two germline ends. The CDR3 is 13 amino acids. Germline lookup yields CDR1 LNHNV and CDR2 YYDKDF (reference sequence). CDR3: CATRRTVNTEAFF. For the CDR3, the DNA is TGTGCCACCAGGCGGACAGTGAACACTGAAGCTTTCTTT.

In this sample, this clone turned up a few times. J is TRBJ2-7 and V is TRBV11-3, with 10 positions matching TRBD1. Germline V gives CDR1 SGHNT, CDR2 YENEEA. The CDR3 is 15 residues long. With V trimmed by 5 bases and J by 3 bases, 7 bases remained unmatched. CDR3 protein: CASSAGTGEFYEQYV. Written as DNA, the CDR3 is TGTGCCAGCAGCGCAGGGACAGGGGAGTTCTACGAGCAGTACGTC.

This clone was counted at least ten times. This chain links TRBV30 with TRBJ2-4, with D perhaps matching TRBD1 or TRBD2 (5 bases each). Trimming pared 1 base from V and 7 bases from J, leaving 8 bases between. The CDR3 has 12 amino acids. Germline V gene sequence: CDR1 GTSNPN, CDR2 SVGIG (reference sequence). CDR3 coding DNA: TGTGCCTGGAGTGGAGGGGACAACATTCAGTACTTC. Residues: CAWSGGDNIQYF.

This chain links TRBV9 with TRBJ2-3; D is unresolved. Germline V gene data show CDR1 as SGDLS and CDR2 as YYNGEE. With 3 bases removed from V and 0 bases from J, the gap between germline ends came to 14 bases. The length of the CDR3 is 16 residues. In DNA form, the CDR3 reads TGTGCCAGCAGCGCGCTCTCGGGCGGTAGCACAGATACGCAGTATTTT. Protein: CASSALSGGSTDTQYF. The full variable domain, in which reference TRBV9 and TRBJ2-3 provide the parts outside the CDR3, is DSGVTQTPKHLITATGQRVTLRCSPRSGDLSVYWYQQSLDQGLQFLIQYYNGEERAKGNILERFSAQQFPDLHSELNLSSLELGDSALYFCASSALSGGSTDTQYFGPGTRLTVL.

The chain couples TRBV5-6 to TRBJ2-1; D is unresolved. This CDR3 is built from 15 residues. Germline V gene lookup returns CDR1 SGHDT and CDR2 YYEEEE. The V and J ends lost 3 bases and 0 bases respectively, with 10 bases between them. CDR3 loop: CASSSKMASYNEQFF. The CDR3 coding sequence is TGTGCCAGCAGCTCCAAGATGGCCTCCTACAATGAGCAGTTCTTC.

This chain connects TRBV9 to TRBJ1-4, with 7 bases identical to TRBD1. Germline CDR1 is SGDLS and CDR2 is YYNGEE. V was pared by 3 bases and J by 8 bases, with 10 bases of the junction left unmatched. The CDR3 extends over 15 amino acids. CDR3 in amino acids: CASSALQGKTEKLFF. In DNA form, the CDR3 reads TGTGCCAGCAGCGCGTTACAGGGGAAAACGGAAAAACTGTTTTTT.

The V and J genes are TRBV6-5 and TRBJ2-3; D is perhaps TRBD1 (6 bases). V lost 0 bases to trimming and J lost 1 base, with 8 bases between them. Germline CDR1 and CDR2: MNHEY and SVGAGI. The CDR3 spans 15 residues. CDR3 sequence (DNA): TGTGCCAGCAGTTACTCACCAGGGGGCACAGATACGCAGTATTTT. Amino acids: CASSYSPGGTDTQYF.

The chain is built from TRBV10-3 and TRBJ2-1; 9 positions match TRBD2. The CDR3 runs to 16 residues. Germline V gene sequence: CDR1 ENHRY, CDR2 SYGVKD. Unmatched junction bases numbered 14, after V lost 10 bases and J lost 4 bases. The CDR3 DNA follows: TGTGCCAGCAGCCCACTTAGCGGGAGACATTACAATGAGCAGTTCTTC. It encodes CASSPLSGRHYNEQFF.

This clone came up many times. This chain links TRBV27 with TRBJ2-4; D might be TRBD1 or TRBD2, each matching 5 bases. V was pared by 2 bases and J by 9 bases, with 11 bases between. Germline V gene sequence: CDR1 MNHEY, CDR2 SMNVEV (reference sequence). The CDR3 length is 13 residues. The CDR3 spells CASSLNLGGIQYF. In DNA form, the CDR3 reads TGTGCCAGCAGTTTAAACCTTGGGGGCATTCAGTACTTC.

This sequence joins TRBV9 and TRBJ2-1, with unresolved D. Trimming left V 0 bases short and J 9 bases short, with 22 bases between. Germline V gene sequence: CDR1 SGDLS, CDR2 YYNGEE. The CDR3 is 17 residues long. DNA of the CDR3: TGTGCCAGCAGCGTAGGAGGACCTGGGATGCACAGTGCTGAGCAGTTCTTC. Translation gives CASSVGGPGMHSAEQFF.